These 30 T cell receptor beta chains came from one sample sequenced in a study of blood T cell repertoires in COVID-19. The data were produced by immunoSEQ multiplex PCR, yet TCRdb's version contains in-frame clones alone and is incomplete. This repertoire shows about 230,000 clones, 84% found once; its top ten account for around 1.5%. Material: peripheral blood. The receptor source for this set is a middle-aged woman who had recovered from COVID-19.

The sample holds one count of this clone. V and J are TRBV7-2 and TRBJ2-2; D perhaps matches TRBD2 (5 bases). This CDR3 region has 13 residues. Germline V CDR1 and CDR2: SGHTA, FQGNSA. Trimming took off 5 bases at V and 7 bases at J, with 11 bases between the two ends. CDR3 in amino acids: CASSPSRGGELFF. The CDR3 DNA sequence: TGTGCCAGCAGCCCATCCCGGGGCGGGGAGCTGTTTTTT.

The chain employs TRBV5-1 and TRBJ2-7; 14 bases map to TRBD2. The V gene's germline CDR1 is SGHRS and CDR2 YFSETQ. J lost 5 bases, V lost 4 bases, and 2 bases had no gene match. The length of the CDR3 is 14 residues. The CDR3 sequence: CASSEGLAGDEQYF. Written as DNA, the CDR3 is TGCGCCAGCAGCGAGGGACTAGCGGGGGACGAGCAGTACTTC.

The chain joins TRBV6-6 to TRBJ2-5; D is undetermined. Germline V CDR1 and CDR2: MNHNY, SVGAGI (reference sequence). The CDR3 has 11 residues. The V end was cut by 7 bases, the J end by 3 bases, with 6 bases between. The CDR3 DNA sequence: TGTGCCAGCACTCTAAAAGAGACCCAGTACTTC. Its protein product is CASTLKETQYF.

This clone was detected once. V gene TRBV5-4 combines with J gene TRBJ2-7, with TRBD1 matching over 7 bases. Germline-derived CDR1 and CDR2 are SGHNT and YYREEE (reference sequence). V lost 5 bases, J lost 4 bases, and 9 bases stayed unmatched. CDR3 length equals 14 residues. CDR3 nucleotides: TGTGCCAGCAGACGGGACAGTACTGCGTACGAGCAGTACTTC. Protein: CASRRDSTAYEQYF.

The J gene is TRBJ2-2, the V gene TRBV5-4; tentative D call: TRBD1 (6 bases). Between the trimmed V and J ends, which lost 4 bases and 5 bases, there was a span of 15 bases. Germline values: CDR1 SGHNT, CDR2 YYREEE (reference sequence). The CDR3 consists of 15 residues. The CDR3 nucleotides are TGTGCCAGCAGCATAAGACAGGCTGATACCGGGGAGCTGTTTTTT. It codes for CASSIRQADTGELFF.

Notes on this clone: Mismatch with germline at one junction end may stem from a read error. The CDR3 DNA is TGTGCCAGCACCTTACCGGGACAGGGACGGACTGAAGCTTTCTTT. Translating gives CASTLPGQGRTEAFF. The rearrangement uses TRBV7-9 and TRBJ1-1; 9 bases match TRBD1. Germline CDR1 is SEHNR and CDR2 is FQNEAQ (reference sequence). The CDR3 has 15 amino acids.

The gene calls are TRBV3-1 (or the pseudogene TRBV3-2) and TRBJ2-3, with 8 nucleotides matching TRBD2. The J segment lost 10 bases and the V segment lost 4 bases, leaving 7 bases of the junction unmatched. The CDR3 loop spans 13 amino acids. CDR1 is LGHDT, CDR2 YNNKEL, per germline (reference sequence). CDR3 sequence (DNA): TGTGCCAGCAGCCCTACTAGCGGTGGACCGCAGTATTTT. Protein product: CASSPTSGGPQYF.

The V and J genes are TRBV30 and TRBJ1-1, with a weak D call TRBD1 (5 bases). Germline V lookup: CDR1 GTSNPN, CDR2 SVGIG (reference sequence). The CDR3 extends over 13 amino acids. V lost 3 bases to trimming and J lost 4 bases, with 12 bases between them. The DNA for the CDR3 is TGTGCCTGGAGCGGCCAGGGAGGCACTGAAGCTTTCTTT. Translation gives CAWSGQGGTEAFF.

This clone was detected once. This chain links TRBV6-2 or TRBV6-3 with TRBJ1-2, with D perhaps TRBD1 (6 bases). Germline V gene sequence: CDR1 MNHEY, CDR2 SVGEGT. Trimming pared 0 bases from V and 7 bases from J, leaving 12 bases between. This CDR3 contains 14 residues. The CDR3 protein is CASSYSQGSSGYTF. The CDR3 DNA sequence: TGTGCCAGCAGTTACTCACAGGGATCGAGTGGCTACACCTTC.

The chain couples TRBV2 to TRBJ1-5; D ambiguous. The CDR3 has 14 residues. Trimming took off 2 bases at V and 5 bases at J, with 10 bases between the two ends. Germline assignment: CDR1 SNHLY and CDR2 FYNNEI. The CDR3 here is CASSEQGGDQPQHF. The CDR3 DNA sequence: TGTGCCAGCAGTGAACAAGGCGGGGATCAGCCCCAGCATTTT. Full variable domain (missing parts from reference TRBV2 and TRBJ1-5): EPEVTQTPSHQVTQMGQEVILRCVPISNHLYFYWYRQILGQKVEFLVSFYNNEISEKSEIFDDQFSVERPDGSNFTLKIRSTKLEDSAMYFCASSEQGGDQPQHFGDGTRLSIL.

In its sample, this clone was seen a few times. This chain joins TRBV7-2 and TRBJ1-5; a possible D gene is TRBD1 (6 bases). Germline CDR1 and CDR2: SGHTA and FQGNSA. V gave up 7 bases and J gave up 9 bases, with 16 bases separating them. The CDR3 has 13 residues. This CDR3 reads CASTSEGGTPQHF. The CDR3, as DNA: TGTGCCAGCACCTCAGAGGGGGGGACGCCCCAGCATTTT.

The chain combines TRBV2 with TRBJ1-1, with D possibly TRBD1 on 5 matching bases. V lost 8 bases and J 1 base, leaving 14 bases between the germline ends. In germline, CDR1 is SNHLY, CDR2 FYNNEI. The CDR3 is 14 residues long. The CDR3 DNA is TGTGCCAGCCGATGGGGGGGTCCGAACACTGAAGCTTTCTTT. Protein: CASRWGGPNTEAFF.

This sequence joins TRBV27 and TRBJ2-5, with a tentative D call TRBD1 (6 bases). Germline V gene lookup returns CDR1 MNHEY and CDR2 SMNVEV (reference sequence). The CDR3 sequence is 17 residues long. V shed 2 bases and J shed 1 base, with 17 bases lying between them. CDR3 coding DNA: TGTGCCAGCAGTTTACCCCTCAGGGGACCTTTCCAAGAGACCCAGTACTTC. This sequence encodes CASSLPLRGPFQETQYF.

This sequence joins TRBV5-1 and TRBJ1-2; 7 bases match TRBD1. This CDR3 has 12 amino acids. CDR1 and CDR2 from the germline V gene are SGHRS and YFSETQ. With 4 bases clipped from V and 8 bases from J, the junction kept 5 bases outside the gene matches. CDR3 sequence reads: CASSGQGVGYTF. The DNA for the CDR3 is TGCGCCAGCAGCGGCCAGGGGGTCGGCTACACCTTC.

The CDR3 region has the DNA TGTGCCAGCAGCCAGACGCTCCCAGGCGGCTACACCTTC. Translating gives CASSQTLPGGYTF. The chain employs TRBV7-2 and TRBJ1-2; the D is unclear. Germline V gene lookup returns CDR1 SGHTA and CDR2 FQGNSA. Trimming took 5 bases from V and 8 from J, leaving 15 bases between them. This CDR3 region has 13 residues.

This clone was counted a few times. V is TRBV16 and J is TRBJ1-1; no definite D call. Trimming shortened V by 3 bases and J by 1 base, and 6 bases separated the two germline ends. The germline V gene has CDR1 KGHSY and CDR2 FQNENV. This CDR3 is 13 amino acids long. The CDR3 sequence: CASSHGGNTEAFF. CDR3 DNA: TGTGCCAGCAGCCATGGAGGGAACACTGAAGCTTTCTTT. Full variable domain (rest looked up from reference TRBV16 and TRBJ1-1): GEEVAQTPKHLVRGEGQKAKLYCAPIKGHSYVFWYQQVLKNEFKFLISFQNENVFDETGMPKERFSAKCLPNSPCSLEIQATKLEDSAVYFCASSHGGNTEAFFGQGTRLTVV.

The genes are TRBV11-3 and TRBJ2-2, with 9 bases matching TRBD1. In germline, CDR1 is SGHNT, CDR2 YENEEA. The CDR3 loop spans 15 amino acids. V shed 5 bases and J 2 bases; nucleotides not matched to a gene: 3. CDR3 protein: CASSQGQGNTGELFF. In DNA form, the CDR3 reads TGTGCCAGCAGCCAGGGACAGGGTAACACCGGGGAGCTGTTTTTT. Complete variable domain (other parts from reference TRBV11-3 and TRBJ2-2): EAGVVQSPRYKIIEKKQPVAFWCNPISGHNTLYWYLQNLGQGPELLIRYENEEAVDDSQLPKDRFSAERLKGVDSTLKIQPAELGDSAVYLCASSQGQGNTGELFFGEGSRLTVL.

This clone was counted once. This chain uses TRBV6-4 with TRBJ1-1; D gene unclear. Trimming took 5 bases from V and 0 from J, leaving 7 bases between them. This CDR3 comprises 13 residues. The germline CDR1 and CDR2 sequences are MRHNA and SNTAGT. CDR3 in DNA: TGTGCCAGCAGTCGATTAGTGAACACTGAAGCTTTCTTT. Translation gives CASSRLVNTEAFF.

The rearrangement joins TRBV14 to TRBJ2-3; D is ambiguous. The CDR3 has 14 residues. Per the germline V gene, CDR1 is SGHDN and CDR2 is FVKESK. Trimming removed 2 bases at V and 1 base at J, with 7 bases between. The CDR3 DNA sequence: TGTGCCAGCAGCCAAACGCAGGGCACAGATACGCAGTATTTT. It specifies CASSQTQGTDTQYF.

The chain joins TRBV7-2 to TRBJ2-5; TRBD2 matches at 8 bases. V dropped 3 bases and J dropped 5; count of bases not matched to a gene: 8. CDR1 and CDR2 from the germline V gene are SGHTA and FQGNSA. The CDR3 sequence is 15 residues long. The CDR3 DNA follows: TGTGCCAGCAGCTTGCTAGCGGGCTGGGCGGAGACCCAGTACTTC. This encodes CASSLLAGWAETQYF.

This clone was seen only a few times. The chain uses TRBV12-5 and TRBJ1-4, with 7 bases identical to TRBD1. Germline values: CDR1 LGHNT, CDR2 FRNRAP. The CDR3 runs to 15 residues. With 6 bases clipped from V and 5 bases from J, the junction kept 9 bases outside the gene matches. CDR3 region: CASGQGTVINEKLFF. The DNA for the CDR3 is TGTGCTAGTGGCCAAGGGACAGTGATAAATGAAAAACTGTTTTTT.

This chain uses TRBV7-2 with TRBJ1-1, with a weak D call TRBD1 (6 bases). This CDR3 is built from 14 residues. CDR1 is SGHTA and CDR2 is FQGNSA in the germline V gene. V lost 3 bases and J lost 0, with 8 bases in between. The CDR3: CASSFDRLNTEAFF. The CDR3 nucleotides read TGTGCCAGCAGCTTCGACAGGTTGAACACTGAAGCTTTCTTT.

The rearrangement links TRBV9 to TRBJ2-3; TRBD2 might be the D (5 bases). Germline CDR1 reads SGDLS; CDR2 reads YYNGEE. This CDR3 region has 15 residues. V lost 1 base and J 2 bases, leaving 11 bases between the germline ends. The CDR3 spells CASSVSTGFTDTQYF. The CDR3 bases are TGTGCCAGCAGCGTATCAACGGGGTTCACAGATACGCAGTATTTT.

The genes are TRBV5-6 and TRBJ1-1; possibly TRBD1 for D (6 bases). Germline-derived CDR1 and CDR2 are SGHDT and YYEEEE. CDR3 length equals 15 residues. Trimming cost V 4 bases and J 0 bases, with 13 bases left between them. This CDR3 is CASSPGDRLNTEAFF. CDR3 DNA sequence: TGTGCCAGCAGCCCAGGGGACCGACTGAACACTGAAGCTTTCTTT.

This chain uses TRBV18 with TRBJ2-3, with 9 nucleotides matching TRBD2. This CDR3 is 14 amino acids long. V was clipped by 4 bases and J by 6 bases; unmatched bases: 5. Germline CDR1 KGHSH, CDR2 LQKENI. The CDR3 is CASSRRGGFDTQYF. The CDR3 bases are TGTGCCAGCTCACGGCGGGGGGGCTTCGATACGCAGTATTTT.

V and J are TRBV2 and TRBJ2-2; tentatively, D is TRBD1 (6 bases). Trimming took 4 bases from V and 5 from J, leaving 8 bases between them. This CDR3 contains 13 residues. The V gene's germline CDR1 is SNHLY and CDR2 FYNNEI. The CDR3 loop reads CASSVDRTGELFF. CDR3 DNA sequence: TGTGCCAGCAGTGTTGACAGGACCGGGGAGCTGTTTTTT.

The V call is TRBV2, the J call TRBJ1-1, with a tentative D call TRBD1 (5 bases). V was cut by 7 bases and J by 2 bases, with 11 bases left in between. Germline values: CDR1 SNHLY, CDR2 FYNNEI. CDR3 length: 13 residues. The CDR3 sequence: CASMSTANTEAFF. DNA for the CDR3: TGTGCCAGCATGTCGACAGCTAACACTGAAGCTTTCTTT.

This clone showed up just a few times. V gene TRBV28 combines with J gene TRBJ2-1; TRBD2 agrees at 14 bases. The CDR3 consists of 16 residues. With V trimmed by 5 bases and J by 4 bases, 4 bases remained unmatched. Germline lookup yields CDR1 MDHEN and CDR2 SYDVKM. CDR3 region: CASSGLAGGQYNEQFF. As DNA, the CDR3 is TGTGCCAGCAGTGGACTAGCGGGGGGTCAATACAATGAGCAGTTCTTC.

As DNA, the CDR3 is TGTGCCAGCAGTCTTAGAGGGACAGAAAATTCACCCCTCCACTTT. Encoded protein: CASSLRGTENSPLHF. The V call is TRBV27, the J call TRBJ1-6; 7 nucleotides align to TRBD1. The length of the CDR3 is 15 residues. Trimming at V came to 5 bases and at J to 7 bases, leaving 8 bases not matched to a gene. CDR1 is MNHEY and CDR2 is SMNVEV in the germline V gene (reference sequence).

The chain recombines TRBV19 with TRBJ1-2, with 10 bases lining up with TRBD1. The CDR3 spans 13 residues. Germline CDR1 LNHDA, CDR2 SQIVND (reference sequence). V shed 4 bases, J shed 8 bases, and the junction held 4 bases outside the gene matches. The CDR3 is CASSNDRGLGYTF. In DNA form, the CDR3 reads TGTGCCAGTAGTAATGACAGGGGGCTCGGCTACACCTTC.